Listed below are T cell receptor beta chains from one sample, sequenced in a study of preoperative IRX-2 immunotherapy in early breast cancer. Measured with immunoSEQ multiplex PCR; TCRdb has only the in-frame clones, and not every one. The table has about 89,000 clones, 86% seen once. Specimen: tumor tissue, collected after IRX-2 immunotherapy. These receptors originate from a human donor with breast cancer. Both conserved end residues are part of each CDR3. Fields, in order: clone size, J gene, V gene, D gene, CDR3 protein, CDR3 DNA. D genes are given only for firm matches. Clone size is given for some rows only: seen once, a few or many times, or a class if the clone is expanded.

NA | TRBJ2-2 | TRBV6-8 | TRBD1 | CASRQGGRELFF | TGTGCCAGCCGACAGGGCGGCCGGGAGCTGTTTTTT
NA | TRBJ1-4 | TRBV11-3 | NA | CASSPEINEEKLFF | TGTGCCAGCAGCCCGGAAATTAATGAGGAAAAACTGTTTTTT
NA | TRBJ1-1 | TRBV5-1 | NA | CASSLASGYTEAFF | TGCGCCAGCAGCTTGGCGTCGGGTTATACTGAAGCTTTCTTT
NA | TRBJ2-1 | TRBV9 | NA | CASPINVRYPYNEQFF | TGTGCCAGCCCGATTAACGTAAGATACCCCTACAATGAGCAGTTCTTC
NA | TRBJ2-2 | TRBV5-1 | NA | CASSFSSRPTGQKGTGELFF | TGCGCCAGCAGCTTCTCTTCACGACCAACGGGACAAAAGGGGACCGGGGAGCTGTTTTTT
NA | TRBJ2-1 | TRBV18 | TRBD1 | CASSPSRGQNEQFF | TGTGCCAGCTCACCAAGCAGGGGGCAAAATGAGCAGTTCTTC
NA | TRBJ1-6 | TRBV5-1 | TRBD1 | CASSSGTGINSPLHF | TGCGCCAGCAGCTCAGGGACAGGGATTAATTCACCCCTCCACTTT
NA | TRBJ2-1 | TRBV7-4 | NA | CASSKDSYNEQFF | TGTGCCAGCAGCAAAGACTCGTACAATGAGCAGTTCTTC
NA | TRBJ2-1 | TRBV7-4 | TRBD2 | CVSSLTYQGGLSPYNEQFF | TGTGTCAGCAGCTTAACCTACCAGGGAGGGTTAAGCCCCTACAATGAGCAGTTCTTC
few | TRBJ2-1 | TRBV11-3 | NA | CASSLVAGSYNEQFF | TGTGCCAGCAGCTTAGTTGCAGGGTCCTACAATGAGCAGTTCTTC
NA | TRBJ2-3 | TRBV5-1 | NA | CASSSRASTDTQYF | TGCGCCAGCAGCTCGAGAGCAAGCACAGATACGCAGTATTTT
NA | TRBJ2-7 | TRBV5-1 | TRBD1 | CASSPGDRKSYEQYF | TGCGCCAGCAGCCCGGGGGACAGGAAATCCTACGAGCAGTACTTC
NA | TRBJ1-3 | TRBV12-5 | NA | CAIYSGAGNTIYF | TGTGCCATCTACTCAGGTGCCGGAAACACCATATATTTT
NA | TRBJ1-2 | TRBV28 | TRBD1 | CASIGRTGGGYTF | TGTGCCAGCATCGGCAGGACAGGGGGCGGCTACACCTTC
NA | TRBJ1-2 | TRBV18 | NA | CASSPGEILVGYTF | TGTGCCAGCTCACCCGGGGAGATACTCGTCGGCTACACCTTC
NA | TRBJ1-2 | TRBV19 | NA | CASSTRDGYGYTF | TGTGCCAGTAGTACCCGGGACGGCTATGGCTACACCTTC
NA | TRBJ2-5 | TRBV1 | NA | CASSQGGSGHRDF | TGCGCCAGCAGCCAAGGCGGTTCGGGTCATCGGGACTTC
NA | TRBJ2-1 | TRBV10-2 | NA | CASSGGVYNNEQFF | TGCGCCAGCAGTGGTGGGGTGTACAACAATGAGCAGTTCTTC
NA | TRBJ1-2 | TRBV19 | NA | CASSIDRAGTYGYTF | TGTGCCAGTAGTATAGATCGAGCGGGAACCTATGGCTACACCTTC
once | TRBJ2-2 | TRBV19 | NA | CASRPQGLTGELFF | TGTGCCAGTAGGCCCCAGGGGTTGACCGGGGAGCTGTTTTTT
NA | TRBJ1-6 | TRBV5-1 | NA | CASSQTTYGEDSPLHF | TGCGCCAGCAGCCAAACTACGTACGGGGAGGATTCACCCCTCCACTTT
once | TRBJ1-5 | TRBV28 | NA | CASSSPVGVTQPQHF | TGTGCCAGCAGTTCCCCAGTAGGAGTGACTCAGCCCCAGCATTTT
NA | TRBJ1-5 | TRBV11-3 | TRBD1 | CASSATGGNRQPQHF | TGTGCCAGCAGCGCGACAGGGGGTAACCGTCAGCCCCAGCATTTT
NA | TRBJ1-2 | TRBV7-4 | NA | CASSSLRENYGYTF | TGTGCCAGCAGCTCCCTCAGGGAGAACTATGGCTACACCTTC
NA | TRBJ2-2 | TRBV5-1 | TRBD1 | CASSLGDRESGELFF | TGCGCCAGCAGCTTGGGGGACAGGGAAAGCGGGGAGCTGTTTTTT
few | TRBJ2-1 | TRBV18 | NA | CASSRGVSSYNEQFF | TGTGCCAGCTCACGCGGGGTTAGCTCCTACAATGAGCAGTTCTTC
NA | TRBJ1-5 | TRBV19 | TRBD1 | CASSEGTGGSKPQHF | TGTGCCAGTAGTGAGGGGACAGGGGGGTCGAAGCCCCAGCATTTT
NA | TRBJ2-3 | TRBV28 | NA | CASSLYGSGDTQYF | TGTGCCAGCAGTTTATACGGTAGTGGAGATACGCAGTATTTT
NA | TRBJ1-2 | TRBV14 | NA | CASSQETGDGYTF | TGTGCCAGCAGCCAAGAAACCGGGGATGGCTACACCTTC
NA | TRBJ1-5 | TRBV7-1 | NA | CASSGGFHQPQHF | TGTGCCAGCAGTGGGGGGTTCCATCAGCCCCAGCATTTT
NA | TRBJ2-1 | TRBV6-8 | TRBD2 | CASSYSPAGGEQFF | TGTGCCAGCAGTTACTCGCCAGCGGGAGGGGAGCAGTTCTTC
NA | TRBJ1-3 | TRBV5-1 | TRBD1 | CASSAQGDKYTIYF | TGCGCCAGCAGCGCACAGGGGGATAAGTACACCATATATTTT
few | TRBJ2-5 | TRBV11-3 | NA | CASSFRKTSREETQYF | TGTGCCAGCAGCTTTCGCAAAACTAGCAGAGAAGAGACCCAGTACTTC